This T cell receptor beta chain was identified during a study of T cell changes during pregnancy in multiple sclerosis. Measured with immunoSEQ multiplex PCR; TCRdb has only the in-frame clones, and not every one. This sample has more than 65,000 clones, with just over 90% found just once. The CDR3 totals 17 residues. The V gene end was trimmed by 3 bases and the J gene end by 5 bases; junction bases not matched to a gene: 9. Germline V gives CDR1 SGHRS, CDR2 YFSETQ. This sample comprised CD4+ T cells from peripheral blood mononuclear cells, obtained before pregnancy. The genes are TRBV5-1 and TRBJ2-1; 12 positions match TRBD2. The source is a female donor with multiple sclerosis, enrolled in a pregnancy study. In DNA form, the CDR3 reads TGCGCCAGCAGCTCGGGCCTAGCGGGAGGGCAAAACAATGAGCAGTTCTTC. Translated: CASSSGLAGGQNNEQFF.